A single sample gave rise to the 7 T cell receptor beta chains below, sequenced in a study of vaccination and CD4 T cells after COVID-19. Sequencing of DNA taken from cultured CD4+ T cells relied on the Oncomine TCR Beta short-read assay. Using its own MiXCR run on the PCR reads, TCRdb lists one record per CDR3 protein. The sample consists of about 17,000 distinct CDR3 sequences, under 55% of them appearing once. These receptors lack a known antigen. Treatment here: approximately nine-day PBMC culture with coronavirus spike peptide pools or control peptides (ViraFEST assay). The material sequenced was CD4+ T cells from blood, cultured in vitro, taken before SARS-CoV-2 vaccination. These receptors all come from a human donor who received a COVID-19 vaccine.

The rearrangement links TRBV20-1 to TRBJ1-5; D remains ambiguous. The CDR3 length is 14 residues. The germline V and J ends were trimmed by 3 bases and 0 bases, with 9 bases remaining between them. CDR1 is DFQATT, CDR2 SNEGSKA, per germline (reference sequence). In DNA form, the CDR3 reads TGCAGTGCTAGTCGGCTGGCTAGCAATCAGCCCCAGCATTTT. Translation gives CSASRLASNQPQHF.

DNA for the CDR3: TGCAGTGCAGCCGTCACCGCGGACATTCAGTACTTC. This sequence encodes CSAAVTADIQYF. The chain carries TRBV20-1 and TRBJ2-4; no clear D gene. The V end was cut by 6 bases, the J end by 8 bases, with 14 bases between. The germline CDR1 and CDR2 sequences are DFQATT and SNEGSKA (reference sequence). The CDR3 consists of 12 residues.

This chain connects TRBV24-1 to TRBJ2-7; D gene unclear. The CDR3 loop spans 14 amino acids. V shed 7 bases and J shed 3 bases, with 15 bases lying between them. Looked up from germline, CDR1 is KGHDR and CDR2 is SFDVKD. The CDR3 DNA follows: TGTGCCACCAGCAGCGACTCACCGGTCTACGAGCAGTACTTC. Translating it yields CATSSDSPVYEQYF.

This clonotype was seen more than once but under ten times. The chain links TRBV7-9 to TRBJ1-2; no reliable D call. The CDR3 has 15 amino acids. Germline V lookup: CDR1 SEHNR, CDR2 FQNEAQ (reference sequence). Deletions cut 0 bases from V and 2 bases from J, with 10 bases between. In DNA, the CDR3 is TGTGCCAGCAGCTTAGCCGGGAGATTGAACTATGGCTACACCTTC. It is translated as CASSLAGRLNYGYTF.

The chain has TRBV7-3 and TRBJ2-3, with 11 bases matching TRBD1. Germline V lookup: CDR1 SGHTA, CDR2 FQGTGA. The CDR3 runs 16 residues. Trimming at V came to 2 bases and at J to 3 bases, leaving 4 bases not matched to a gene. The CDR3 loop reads CASSLLGTGGTDTQYF. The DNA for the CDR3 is TGTGCCAGCAGCTTACTCGGGACAGGGGGAACAGATACGCAGTATTTT.

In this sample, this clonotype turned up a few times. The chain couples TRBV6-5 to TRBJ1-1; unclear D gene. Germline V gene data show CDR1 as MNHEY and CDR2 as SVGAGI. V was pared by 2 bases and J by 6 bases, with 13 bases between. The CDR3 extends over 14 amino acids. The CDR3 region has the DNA TGTGCCAGCAGTTACGCCTCCGGACTGTCTGAAGCTTTCTTT. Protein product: CASSYASGLSEAFF.

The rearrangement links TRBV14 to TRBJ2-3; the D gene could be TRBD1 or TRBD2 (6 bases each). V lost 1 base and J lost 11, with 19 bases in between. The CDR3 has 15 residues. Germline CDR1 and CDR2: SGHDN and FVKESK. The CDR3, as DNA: TGTGCCAGCAGCCAAGTAGGGGGGCCCGGACCGAGGCAGTATTTT. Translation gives CASSQVGGPGPRQYF.